This paragraph reports one T cell receptor beta chain. Which antigen it targets is not known. It has no much larger one-base neighbor in the sample; base qualities were not kept. This entry comes from a study of OX40 agonist ivuxolimab in advanced cancers. As for the study more broadly: Ivuxolimab was a fully human IgG2 agonistic monoclonal antibody targeting the costimulatory receptor OX40 (CD134). Intravenous ivuxolimab was administered to patients every 2 weeks at six dose levels: 0.01, 0.1, 0.3, 1.5, 3 and 10 mg/kg. Among the roughly 50 dose-escalation patients, around 20 had hepatocellular carcinoma, roughly 15 melanoma, 9 renal cell carcinoma and 9 head and neck cancer. A male proportion of 82.7% and a mean age of roughly 55 years, ranging from roughly 20 to 80, were recorded for the dose-escalation cohort. Prior anti-PD-1, anti-PD-L1 or anti-CTLA-4 therapy was permitted, and less than 45% of dose-escalation patients had received checkpoint inhibitors. Partial responses occurred in three dose-escalation patients, of whom one had hepatocellular carcinoma and two had cutaneous melanoma. Peripheral TCRbeta sequencing was intended to test whether TCR sequence diversity was altered and clonal T-cell expansion was caused by ivuxolimab. The paper covers the monotherapy dose-escalation part of the phase I ivuxolimab trial, which included N of about 50 patients.

Overall results and qualifications from the work: At doses from 0.1 to 3.0 mg/kg, clonal expansion was seen in both CD4+ and CD8+ blood T cells between baseline and week 6. The antigen specificity of the peripheral T cells that underwent clonal expansion was not determined. In the 0.1-3.0 mg/kg groups, partial responders had among the lowest normalized peripheral clonal expansion, particularly in CD8+ T cells. Low levels of normalized T-cell clonal expansion were also seen in some patients who did not respond. On average, CD8+ T cells showed more expanded clones than CD4+ T cells after ivuxolimab.

To sequence the TCRbeta CDR3 region, genomic DNA was isolated from the sorted cells. The immunoSEQ Assay was used to sequence the TCRbeta CDR3 regions. The table was pulled from immuneACCESS by TCRdb, which kept in-frame rearrangements only. Such tables lose some clones; where checked, under half of the loss comes from unresolved V genes, and the rest has no known cause. The sample records 5,800 or so clones, roughly 88% of which are singletons. The ten largest make up roughly two fifths of the sample. The germline ends are 15 bases apart after V is trimmed by 8 bases and J by 3 bases. From cysteine to phenylalanine, the CDR3 is 14 amino acids long. Only the CDR3 DNA is retained, 42 bases long and in frame from the first base. For CDR1 and CDR2, the germline V gene lists SGHTA and FQGTGA. The trial excluded patients who had a history of autoimmune disease or were on systemic immunosuppression. Peripheral blood for TCR sequencing was drawn from every dose cohort at baseline, at cycle 4 day 1 and at cycle 7 day 1. The samples were drawn from a first-in-human, open-label, multicenter phase I dose-escalation trial of ivuxolimab. Adults with locally advanced or metastatic melanoma, renal cell carcinoma, hepatocellular carcinoma or head and neck squamous cell carcinoma were enrolled in the trial. CD4+ and CD8+ T cells were sorted separately from peripheral blood before TCR sequencing.

This receptor chain uses TRBV7-3 and TRBJ2-3; the best D guess is TRBD2, with 5 bases matching. This specimen was CD4+ or CD8+ T cells sorted from blood, taken in a trial of the OX40 agonist ivuxolimab. This TCR came from an adult with an advanced solid tumor such as melanoma, head and neck, liver or kidney cancer. The CDR3 has the sequence CASAKGGFTDTQYF. The DNA sequence is as follows: TGTGCCAGCGCAAAGGGCGGGTTTACAGATACGCAGTATTTT.